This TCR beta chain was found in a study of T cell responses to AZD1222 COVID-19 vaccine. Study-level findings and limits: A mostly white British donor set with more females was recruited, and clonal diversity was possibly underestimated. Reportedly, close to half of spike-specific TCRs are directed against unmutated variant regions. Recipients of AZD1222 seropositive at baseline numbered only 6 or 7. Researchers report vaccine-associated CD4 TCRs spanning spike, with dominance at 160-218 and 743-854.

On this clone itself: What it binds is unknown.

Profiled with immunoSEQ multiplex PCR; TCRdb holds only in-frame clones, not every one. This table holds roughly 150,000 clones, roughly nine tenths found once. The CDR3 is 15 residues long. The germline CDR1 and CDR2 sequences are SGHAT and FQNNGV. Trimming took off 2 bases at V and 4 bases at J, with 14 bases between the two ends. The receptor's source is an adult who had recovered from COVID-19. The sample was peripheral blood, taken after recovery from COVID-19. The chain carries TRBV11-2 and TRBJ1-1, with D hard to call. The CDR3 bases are TGTGCCAGCAGCTTATTACCGGGTCTGGGCACTGAAGCTTTCTTT. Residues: CASSLLPGLGTEAFF.